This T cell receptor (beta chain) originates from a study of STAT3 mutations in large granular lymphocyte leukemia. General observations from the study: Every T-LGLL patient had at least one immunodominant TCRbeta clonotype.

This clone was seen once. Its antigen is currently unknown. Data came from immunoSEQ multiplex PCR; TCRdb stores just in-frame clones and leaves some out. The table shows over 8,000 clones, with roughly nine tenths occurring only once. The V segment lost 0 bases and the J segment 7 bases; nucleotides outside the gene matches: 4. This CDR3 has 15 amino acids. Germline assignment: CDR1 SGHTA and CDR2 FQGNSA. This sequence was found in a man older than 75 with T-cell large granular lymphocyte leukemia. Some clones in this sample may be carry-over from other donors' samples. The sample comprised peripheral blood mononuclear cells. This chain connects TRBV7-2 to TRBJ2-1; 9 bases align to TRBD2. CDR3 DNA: TGTGCCAGCAGCTTAGCTAGCGGGGGTTTGAATGAGCAGTTCTTC. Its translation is CASSLASGGLNEQFF.